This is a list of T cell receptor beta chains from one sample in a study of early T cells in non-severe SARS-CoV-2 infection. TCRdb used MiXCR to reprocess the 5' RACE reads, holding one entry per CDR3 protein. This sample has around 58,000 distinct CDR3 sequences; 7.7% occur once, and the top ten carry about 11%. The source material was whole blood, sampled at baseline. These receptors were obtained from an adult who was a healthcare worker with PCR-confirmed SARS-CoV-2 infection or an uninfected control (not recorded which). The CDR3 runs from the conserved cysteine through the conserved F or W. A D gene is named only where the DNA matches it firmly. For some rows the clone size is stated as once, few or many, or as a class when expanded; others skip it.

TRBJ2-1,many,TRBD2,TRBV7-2,CASSSALYSGTEQFF,TGTGCCAGCAGCTCGGCCCTCTATAGCGGGACCGAGCAGTTCTTC
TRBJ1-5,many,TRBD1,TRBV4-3,CASSPYRGGNQPQHF,TGCGCCAGCAGCCCCTACAGGGGCGGCAATCAGCCCCAGCATTTT
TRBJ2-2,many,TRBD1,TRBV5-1,CASSPDRVGTGELFF,TGCGCCAGCAGCCCGGACAGGGTGGGCACCGGGGAGCTGTTTTTT
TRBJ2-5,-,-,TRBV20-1,CSARGREPRTQYF,TGCAGTGCTAGAGGGCGCGAGCCAAGGACCCAGTACTTC
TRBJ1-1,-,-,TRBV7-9,CASSKTGLMNTEAFF,TGTGCCAGCAGCAAAACGGGTTTAATGAACACTGAAGCTTTCTTT
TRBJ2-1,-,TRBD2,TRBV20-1,CSATEAGLDSEQFF,TGCAGTGCTACCGAGGCGGGACTAGATTCTGAGCAGTTCTTC
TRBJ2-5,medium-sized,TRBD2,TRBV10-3,CAIRSGGSGLETQYF,TGTGCCATACGGAGTGGCGGGAGCGGACTGGAGACCCAGTACTTC
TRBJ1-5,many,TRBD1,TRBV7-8,CASSAWTGNQPQHF,TGTGCCAGCAGCGCCTGGACAGGGAATCAGCCCCAGCATTTT
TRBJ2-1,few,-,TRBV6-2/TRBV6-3,CASSLPGAPEQFF,TGTGCCAGCAGCCTACCGGGCGCGCCTGAGCAGTTCTTC
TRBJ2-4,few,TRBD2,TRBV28,CASSLGRGRDIQYF,TGTGCCAGCAGTTTAGGGAGGGGACGGGACATTCAGTACTTC
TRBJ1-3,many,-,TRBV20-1,CSAPDSSSGNTIYF,TGCAGTGCACCCGACAGTAGCTCTGGAAACACCATATATTTT
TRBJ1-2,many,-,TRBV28,CASSLGPGRYGYTF,TGTGCCAGCAGTTTAGGGCCGGGGCGCTATGGCTACACCTTC
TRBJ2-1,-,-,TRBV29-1,CSVGSRLGNEQFF,TGCAGCGTTGGAAGCCGTCTTGGGAATGAGCAGTTCTTC
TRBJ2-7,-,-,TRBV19,CASSPGGASGEQYF,TGTGCCAGTAGTCCCGGAGGGGCCTCGGGGGAGCAGTACTTC
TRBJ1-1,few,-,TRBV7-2,CASSLSNRNTEAFF,TGTGCCAGCAGCCTCTCCAACAGGAACACTGAAGCTTTCTTT
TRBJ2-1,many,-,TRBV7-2,CASSPGSSYNEQFF,TGTGCCAGCAGCCCCGGGAGCTCCTACAATGAGCAGTTCTTC
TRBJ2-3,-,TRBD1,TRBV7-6,CASSPTGGTISSTDTQYF,TGTGCCAGCAGCCCGACAGGGGGGACCATTTCTAGCACAGATACGCAGTATTTT
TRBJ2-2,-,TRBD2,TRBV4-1,CASTGTSGGPGELFF,TGCGCCAGCACGGGGACTAGCGGGGGGCCCGGGGAGCTGTTTTTT
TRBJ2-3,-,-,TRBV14,CASSLSRVTDTQYF,TGTGCCAGCAGCCTGTCCAGGGTTACAGATACCCAGTATTTT
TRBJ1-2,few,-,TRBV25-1,CASSESIAPTANYGYTF,TGTGCCAGCAGTGAATCCATCGCCCCAACAGCTAACTATGGCTACACCTTC
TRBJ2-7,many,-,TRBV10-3,CAISESVRQSEQYF,TGTGCCATCAGTGAGTCTGTCCGACAATCTGAGCAGTACTTC
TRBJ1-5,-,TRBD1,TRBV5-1,CASSLDGQGLNQPQHF,TGCGCCAGCAGCTTGGACGGACAGGGGTTAAATCAGCCCCAGCATTTT
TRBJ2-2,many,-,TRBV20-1,CSARETGELFF,TGCAGTGCTAGAGAAACCGGGGAGCTGTTTTTT
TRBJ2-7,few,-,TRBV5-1,CASSLAPATSSEQYF,TGCGCCAGCAGCTTGGCCCCCGCTACTAGCTCCGAGCAGTACTTC
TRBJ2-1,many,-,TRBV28,CASRLTGSSYNEQFF,TGTGCCAGCCGCCTTACGGGGAGCTCCTACAATGAGCAGTTCTTC